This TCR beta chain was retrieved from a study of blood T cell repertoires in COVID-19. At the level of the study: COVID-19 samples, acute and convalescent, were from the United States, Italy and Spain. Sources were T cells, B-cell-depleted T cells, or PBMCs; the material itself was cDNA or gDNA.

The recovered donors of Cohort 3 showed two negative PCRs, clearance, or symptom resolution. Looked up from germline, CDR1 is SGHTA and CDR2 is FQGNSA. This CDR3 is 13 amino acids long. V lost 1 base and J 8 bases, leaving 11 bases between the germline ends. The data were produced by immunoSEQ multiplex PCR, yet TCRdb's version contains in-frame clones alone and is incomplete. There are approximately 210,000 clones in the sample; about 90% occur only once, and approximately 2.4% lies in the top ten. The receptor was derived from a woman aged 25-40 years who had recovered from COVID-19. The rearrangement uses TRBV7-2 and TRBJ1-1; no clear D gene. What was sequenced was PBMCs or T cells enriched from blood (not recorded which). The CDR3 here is CASSLDPGREAFF. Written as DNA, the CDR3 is TGTGCCAGCAGCTTAGACCCAGGAAGAGAAGCTTTCTTT.